Presented here are 27 T cell receptor beta chains from one specimen sequenced in a study of blood T cell repertoires in COVID-19. Sequencing used immunoSEQ multiplex PCR; TCRdb keeps in-frame clones, though not all of them. The sample has some 210,000 clones; 75% to 90% are singletons. Sequenced: peripheral blood. The receptor set was obtained from a woman between 40 and 50 years old with acute or convalescent COVID-19.

The chain couples TRBV9 to TRBJ1-1, with a tentative D call TRBD1 (5 bases). This CDR3 is 14 amino acids long. Trimming left V 3 bases short and J 1 base short, with 10 bases between. The germline V gene encodes CDR1 SGDLS and CDR2 YYNGEE. Here the CDR3 DNA reads TGTGCCAGCAGCGGCAGGGTTACGAACACTGAAGCTTTCTTT. Its protein product is CASSGRVTNTEAFF.

J is TRBJ2-2 and V is TRBV29-1; D may be TRBD2 (5 bases). This CDR3 spans 13 amino acids. Trimming pared 1 base from V and 8 bases from J, leaving 11 bases between. The germline V gene encodes CDR1 SQVTM and CDR2 ANQGSEA. The CDR3 DNA is TGCAGCGTTGAAGCTCGGCCGGGAGGGGAGCTGTTTTTT. Encoded protein: CSVEARPGGELFF.

The chain uses TRBV6-4 and TRBJ2-1, with 13 nucleotides matching TRBD2. V lost 8 bases and J lost 10; bases outside the gene matches: 14. The CDR3 loop spans 16 amino acids. Germline CDR1 reads MRHNA; CDR2 reads SNTAGT. This CDR3 is CASSRGGTSGMVEQFF. The CDR3 DNA sequence: TGTGCCAGCTCGCGGGGGGGGACTAGCGGGATGGTAGAGCAGTTCTTC.

The chain is built from TRBV16 and TRBJ1-1; 8 bases match TRBD1. This CDR3 is built from 15 residues. Germline V lookup: CDR1 KGHSY, CDR2 FQNENV. The J segment lost 4 bases and the V segment lost 2 bases, leaving 6 bases of the junction unmatched. CDR3 residues: CASSQTRGRSTEAFF. The CDR3 nucleotides read TGTGCCAGCAGCCAAACCAGGGGGCGGAGCACTGAAGCTTTCTTT.

This chain connects TRBV2 to TRBJ1-2, with 7 positions matching TRBD1. This CDR3 has 15 residues. Looked up from germline, CDR1 is SNHLY and CDR2 is FYNNEI. V lost 6 bases and J lost 3; bases outside the gene matches: 10. The DNA for the CDR3 is TGTGCCAGCAGCTCGCTACAGGGGTACGACTATGGCTACACCTTC. Its translation is CASSSLQGYDYGYTF.

The V call is TRBV5-5, the J call TRBJ1-2, with a possible D match to TRBD1 (5 bases). The ends were cut back, 4 bases at V and 4 bases at J, with 11 bases in the middle. CDR3 length: 13 residues. Looked up from germline, CDR1 is SGHKS and CDR2 is YYEKEE (reference sequence). CDR3 coding DNA: TGTGCCAGCAGCCCGACAGAGCCCTATGGCTACACCTTC. Its protein product is CASSPTEPYGYTF.

The genes are TRBV7-8 and TRBJ1-5; possibly TRBD1 for D (6 bases). The CDR3 runs to 14 residues. With 2 bases removed from V and 16 bases from J, the gap between germline ends came to 21 bases. Germline V CDR1 and CDR2: SGHVS, FQNEAQ. Here the CDR3 reads CASSLTWWDTSVHF. The DNA for the CDR3 is TGTGCCAGCAGCTTAACATGGTGGGACACATCGGTACATTTT.

The rearrangement links TRBV6-4 to TRBJ1-6, with D maybe TRBD1 (5 bases). CDR3 length: 15 amino acids. V was shortened by 8 bases and J by 3 bases, with 14 bases between the two germline ends. Germline V gene lookup returns CDR1 MRHNA and CDR2 SNTAGT. The CDR3 spells CASRIGRGYNSPLHF. The CDR3 DNA reads as TGTGCCAGCCGAATCGGGAGGGGCTATAATTCACCCCTCCACTTT.

The chain has TRBV30 and TRBJ2-1, with D hard to call. Trimming removed 3 bases at V and 5 bases at J, with 8 bases between. The CDR3 covers 12 residues. In germline, CDR1 is GTSNPN, CDR2 SVGIG (reference sequence). CDR3 in amino acids: CAWSTVHNEQFF. CDR3 coding DNA: TGTGCCTGGAGCACAGTTCACAATGAGCAGTTCTTC.

V usage is TRBV9 and J usage is TRBJ2-7, with 7 bases identical to TRBD1. Germline values: CDR1 SGDLS, CDR2 YYNGEE. Trimming cost V 4 bases and J 3 bases; bases outside gene matches: 4. The CDR3 spans 13 residues. The CDR3: CASSRGPSYEQYV. DNA for the CDR3: TGTGCCAGCAGCAGGGGGCCAAGCTACGAGCAGTACGTC.

The chain combines TRBV11-2 with TRBJ2-2; 12 nucleotides align to TRBD1. The J segment lost 7 bases and the V segment lost 4 bases, leaving 7 bases of the junction unmatched. CDR1 is SGHAT and CDR2 is FQNNGV in the germline V gene. This CDR3 region has 16 residues. In DNA form, the CDR3 reads TGTGCCAGCAGCTGGGGGACAGGGGGCAGGAGCGGGGAGCTGTTTTTT. This gives the protein CASSWGTGGRSGELFF.

The chain links TRBV19 to TRBJ1-6; no clear D gene. V lost 7 bases, J lost 8 bases, and 15 bases lay in between. The CDR3 is 14 residues long. Germline V lookup: CDR1 LNHDA, CDR2 SQIVND (reference sequence). The CDR3 nucleotides read TGTGCCAGTACCCCGCGACCGGGAGATTCACCCCTCCACTTT. Its protein is CASTPRPGDSPLHF.

V and J are TRBV3-1 (or the pseudogene TRBV3-2) and TRBJ2-5, with TRBD2 matching over 7 bases. J was trimmed by 0 bases and V by 2 bases; bases with no gene match: 6. The CDR3 is 16 amino acids. Looked up from germline, CDR1 is LGHDT and CDR2 is YNNKEL (reference sequence). The CDR3 loop reads CASSQLAGEYQETQYF. DNA of the CDR3: TGTGCCAGCAGCCAATTAGCGGGCGAGTACCAAGAGACCCAGTACTTC.

The rearrangement joins TRBV6-4 to TRBJ2-1, with D possibly TRBD1 on 5 matching bases. Germline V gene lookup returns CDR1 MRHNA and CDR2 SNTAGT. Trimming shortened V by 4 bases and J by 4 bases, and 8 bases separated the two germline ends. The CDR3 totals 13 residues. In DNA, the CDR3 is TGTGCCAGCAGTGTCACAGGATACAATGAGCAGTTCTTC. This sequence encodes CASSVTGYNEQFF.

This chain uses TRBV6-6 with TRBJ2-2, with D perhaps matching TRBD1 (6 bases). CDR1 is MNHNY, CDR2 SVGAGI, per germline (reference sequence). CDR3 length: 15 amino acids. Trimming took 5 bases from V and 6 from J, leaving 16 bases between them. In DNA form, the CDR3 reads TGTGCCAGCAGTACACGAGACAGGTCCCCCGGGGAGCTGTTTTTT. Its translation: CASSTRDRSPGELFF.

This chain links TRBV11-2 with TRBJ1-4; tentative D call: TRBD1 (5 bases). Between the trimmed V and J ends, which lost 5 bases and 0 bases, there was a span of 7 bases. Per the germline V gene, CDR1 is SGHAT and CDR2 is FQNNGV. This CDR3 comprises 14 residues. The CDR3 DNA sequence: TGTGCCAGCAGCCGACAGACAACTAATGAAAAACTGTTTTTT. Translated: CASSRQTTNEKLFF. The whole variable domain, filled in from reference TRBV11-2 and TRBJ1-4, reads EAGVAQSPRYKIIEKRQSVAFWCNPISGHATLYWYQQILGQGPKLLIQFQNNGVVDDSQLPKDRFSAERLKGVDSTLKIQPAKLEDSAVYLCASSRQTTNEKLFFGSGTQLSVL.

The chain uses TRBV20-1 and TRBJ2-7; a possible D gene is TRBD1 (6 bases). Between the trimmed V and J ends, which lost 3 bases and 2 bases, there was a span of 14 bases. Germline V gene lookup returns CDR1 DFQATT and CDR2 SNEGSKA (reference sequence). The CDR3 spans 14 residues. The CDR3: CSASGQLATYEQYV. DNA for the CDR3: TGCAGTGCTAGTGGACAGTTAGCTACCTACGAGCAGTACGTC.

This clone appeared once. The J gene is TRBJ2-5, the V gene TRBV11-2; TRBD1 matches 9 bases. After removal of 6 bases from V and 5 bases from J, the junction contained 10 bases not matched to a gene. The CDR3 is 15 residues long. Germline V lookup: CDR1 SGHAT, CDR2 FQNNGV. CDR3 bases: TGTGCCAGCAGGACAAACAGGGGGCGCGGGGAGACCCAGTACTTC. Its protein is CASRTNRGRGETQYF.

The chain combines TRBV6-6 with TRBJ2-7; D gene unclear. CDR1 and CDR2 from the germline V gene are MNHNY and SVGAGI (reference sequence). The CDR3 consists of 14 residues. Trimming shortened V by 4 bases and J by 6 bases, and 16 bases separated the two germline ends. CDR3 nucleotide sequence: TGTGCCAGCAGTTCCTCGACTCCCCCCGGCGAGCAGTACGTC. Amino acids: CASSSSTPPGEQYV.

The gene calls are TRBV21-1 and TRBJ1-5; TRBD1 was called by the table and not checked on the DNA. TRBV21-1 is classified as a pseudogene. The CDR3 contains 17 residues. Written as DNA, the CDR3 is TGTGCCAGCAGCCAAGACAGGGCTAGGTGGAGCAATCAGCCCCAGCATTTT. Its protein product is CASSQDRARWSNQPQHF.

This sequence joins TRBV30 and TRBJ1-1; no clear D gene. Germline-derived CDR1 and CDR2 are GTSNPN and SVGIG (reference sequence). The CDR3 spans 12 residues. Trimming stripped 4 bases from V and 11 bases from J, with 17 bases between. The CDR3 protein is CAWKLERGEAFF. In nucleotides, the CDR3 is TGTGCCTGGAAACTCGAGCGGGGAGAGGCTTTCTTT.

This clone was seen only once. The V and J genes are TRBV9 and TRBJ1-2, with a possible D match to TRBD1 (6 bases). Germline values: CDR1 SGDLS, CDR2 YYNGEE. Trimming removed 2 bases from V and 2 bases from J, with 13 bases in between. This CDR3 has 15 amino acids. CDR3 DNA sequence: TGTGCCAGCAGCGTGGGGGACACCATGAACTATGGCTACACCTTC. Its translation is CASSVGDTMNYGYTF.

The chain is built from TRBV19 and TRBJ1-6, with D perhaps TRBD1 (6 bases). Trimming removed 5 bases at V and 3 bases at J, with 14 bases between. The CDR3 runs to 16 residues. CDR1 is LNHDA and CDR2 is SQIVND in the germline V gene (reference sequence). The CDR3, as DNA: TGTGCCAGTAGTCCCCAAGACAGGATCTATAATTCACCCCTCCACTTT. Translated: CASSPQDRIYNSPLHF. The full variable domain, with the rest looked up from reference TRBV19 and TRBJ1-6, is DGGITQSPKYLFRKEGQNVTLSCEQNLNHDAMYWYRQDPGQGLRLIYYSQIVNDFQKGDIAEGYSVSREKKESFPLTVTSAQKNPTAFYLCASSPQDRIYNSPLHFGNGTRLTVT.

The CDR3, as DNA: TGTGCCAGTAGTAGACCGGGACAGGGGCCCGAGCAGTACGTC. This gives the protein CASSRPGQGPEQYV. The chain carries TRBV19 and TRBJ2-7, with 10 bases lining up with TRBD1. This CDR3 comprises 14 residues. Per the germline V gene, CDR1 is LNHDA and CDR2 is SQIVND (reference sequence). The V gene end was trimmed by 4 bases and the J gene end by 6 bases; junction bases not matched to a gene: 6.

This clone turned up a few times. The chain uses TRBV5-1 and TRBJ1-1; weak D call: TRBD1 (6 bases). Germline loops: CDR1 SGHRS, CDR2 YFSETQ. The CDR3 is made up of 16 amino acids. Trimming took off 5 bases at V and 0 bases at J, with 17 bases between the two ends. The CDR3 sequence: CASRHNPGDMNTEAFF. In nucleotides, the CDR3 is TGCGCCAGCAGACACAATCCAGGGGACATGAACACTGAAGCTTTCTTT.

V gene TRBV24-1 combines with J gene TRBJ2-2; D is possibly TRBD1 (6 bases). The CDR3 contains 15 residues. CDR1 and CDR2 from the germline V gene are KGHDR and SFDVKD. V was pared by 9 bases and J by 2 bases, with 15 bases between. Here the CDR3 DNA reads TGTGCCACCGGGTATGGGACACCAAACACCGGGGAGCTGTTTTTT. This translates into CATGYGTPNTGELFF.

The V call is TRBV2, the J call TRBJ1-5; D remains unclear. The CDR3 sequence is 14 residues long. CDR1 and CDR2 (germline): SNHLY, FYNNEI. Trimming removed 4 bases at V and 0 bases at J, with 7 bases between. CDR3 region: CASSGLISNQPQHF. CDR3 nucleotides: TGTGCCAGCAGTGGACTGATTAGCAATCAGCCCCAGCATTTT.